The text below deals with one T cell receptor (beta chain). Antigen unknown. TCRdb re-called the 5' RACE reads, yielding one record per CDR3 amino acid sequence without DNA. The sample holds 300,000 to 400,000 distinct CDR3 sequences. This entry is derived from a study of monozygotic twins with inflammatory bowel disease. Study conclusions and caveats: Discrimination among different T cell subtypes was not achievable. Part of the variability in patient repertoires may have come from differing immunosuppressive treatments.

This CDR3 comprises 12 residues. Germline CDR1 is DFQATT and CDR2 is SNEGSKA (reference sequence). The TCR sequence derives from a human donor with ulcerative colitis or Crohn's disease, or a healthy co-twin of an affected twin (not recorded which). The V gene is TRBV20-1, the J gene TRBJ2-5; TCRdb selects TRBD2, and the lack of DNA leaves this call unchecked. Sequencing used blood. The CDR3 region is CSAYYPGKTQYF.